One and the same sample provided the 25 T cell receptor beta chains below, sequenced in a study of blood T cell repertoires in COVID-19. Produced via immunoSEQ multiplex PCR; TCRdb's table is partial and in-frame only. Seen here are tens of thousands of clones, approximately 82% observed once, and the top ten hold approximately 6%. The sequencing sample was made of peripheral blood. Receptor source: a human donor in a cohort sampled during active or convalescent COVID-19.

This chain links TRBV18 with TRBJ1-2; 8 nucleotides line up with TRBD1. The ends lost 4 bases at V and 2 bases at J; junction bases unmatched: 9. This CDR3 region has 16 residues. Germline V gene sequence: CDR1 KGHSH, CDR2 LQKENI. CDR3 coding DNA: TGTGCCAGCTCACTAGGACCGGGACAGGCAAACTATGGCTACACCTTC. Its protein product is CASSLGPGQANYGYTF.

The gene calls are TRBV11-2 and TRBJ2-7; D gene ambiguous. Germline V gene lookup returns CDR1 SGHAT and CDR2 FQNNGV. V was clipped by 3 bases and J by 3 bases, with 9 bases between them. The CDR3 covers 13 residues. The chain's CDR3 is CASSFSSVYEQYF. The CDR3 DNA reads TGTGCCAGCAGCTTTTCCTCTGTCTACGAGCAGTACTTC.

The chain employs TRBV5-6 and TRBJ2-7; D may be TRBD1 (6 bases). The ends were cut back, 4 bases at V and 2 bases at J, with 10 bases in the middle. Germline V gene sequence: CDR1 SGHDT, CDR2 YYEEEE. The CDR3 runs 13 residues. CDR3 coding DNA: TGTGCCAGCAGCCCGGGACAAACCTACGAGCAGTACTTC. This codes for CASSPGQTYEQYF.

The chain recombines TRBV12-3 or TRBV12-4 with TRBJ2-5; TRBD2 aligns across 9 bases. V was clipped by 5 bases and J by 4 bases; unmatched bases: 2. CDR3 length: 13 residues. CDR3 amino acids: CASSPRGGETQYF. DNA for the CDR3: TGTGCCAGCAGTCCGCGGGGGGGAGAGACCCAGTACTTC.

This clone was found a few times. DNA for the CDR3: TGTGCCAGTACTATGGGACAGGGGGCTTTGGATGAGCAGTTCTTC. Residues: CASTMGQGALDEQFF. The rearrangement links TRBV19 to TRBJ2-1, with 12 bases matching TRBD1. V gave up 7 bases and J gave up 8 bases; unmatched junction bases: 9. The CDR3 spans 15 residues. Germline V CDR1 and CDR2: LNHDA, SQIVND (reference sequence). The whole variable domain, filled in from reference TRBV19 and TRBJ2-1, reads DGGITQSPKYLFRKEGQNVTLSCEQNLNHDAMYWYRQDPGQGLRLIYYSQIVNDFQKGDIAEGYSVSREKKESFPLTVTSAQKNPTAFYLCASTMGQGALDEQFFGPGTRLTVL.

The rearrangement links TRBV24-1 to TRBJ2-2; the match to TRBD2 covers 8 bases. The germline V gene has CDR1 KGHDR and CDR2 SFDVKD. Germline trimming cut 3 bases from V and 0 bases from J; bases unmatched to any gene: 2. The CDR3 contains 16 residues. CDR3 sequence: CATSDGLAANTGELFF. The CDR3 DNA is TGTGCCACCAGTGATGGACTAGCCGCGAACACCGGGGAGCTGTTTTTT.

CDR3 region: CAISGLEGPYEQYF. The CDR3, as DNA: TGTGCCATCAGTGGCCTGGAGGGTCCCTACGAGCAGTACTTC. The gene calls are TRBV10-3 and TRBJ2-7, with D tentatively TRBD2 (6 bases). The ends were cut back, 4 bases at V and 2 bases at J, with 12 bases in the middle. Germline CDR1 and CDR2: ENHRY and SYGVKD. This CDR3 comprises 14 residues.

The V and J genes are TRBV4-3 and TRBJ1-3; the D gene is possibly TRBD1 (5 bases). V was shortened by 3 bases and J by 3 bases, with 15 bases between the two germline ends. The CDR3 runs 16 residues. Germline-derived CDR1 and CDR2 are LGHNA and YSLEER. CDR3 sequence (DNA): TGCGCCAGCAGCCAGACCCCCCCAGGGCTTGGAAACACCATATATTTT. This translates into CASSQTPPGLGNTIYF.

The chain has TRBV30 and TRBJ1-3, with a weak D call TRBD1 (5 bases). Germline CDR1 and CDR2: GTSNPN and SVGIG (reference sequence). This CDR3 is 13 amino acids long. Trimming pared 5 bases from V and 2 bases from J, leaving 10 bases between. CDR3 DNA: TGTGCCTGGGACGGGGGGACTGGAAACACCATATATTTT. Encoded protein: CAWDGGTGNTIYF.

The rearrangement links TRBV11-3 to TRBJ2-1; a weak D match, TRBD1 (7 bases). The V and J ends lost 2 bases and 1 base respectively, with 9 bases between them. The germline V gene has CDR1 SGHNT and CDR2 YENEEA. The CDR3 has 15 amino acids. Here the CDR3 DNA reads TGTGCCAGCAGCTTACAGGGGGGATCCTACAATGAGCAGTTCTTC. Protein product: CASSLQGGSYNEQFF.

The chain has TRBV5-1 and TRBJ1-2; tentatively, D is TRBD1 (5 bases). This CDR3 comprises 13 residues. Germline CDR1 is SGHRS and CDR2 is YFSETQ. The V end was cut by 7 bases, the J end by 4 bases, with 14 bases between. The CDR3 DNA is TGCGCCAGCGGACCAGGGTCCGCCTATGGCTACACCTTC. This translates into CASGPGSAYGYTF.

This chain links TRBV9 with TRBJ2-3; the D gene is possibly TRBD1 (6 bases). V gave up 5 bases and J gave up 0 bases, with 13 bases separating them. CDR3 length: 15 residues. The germline V gene has CDR1 SGDLS and CDR2 YYNGEE. CDR3: CASRSGDRSTDTQYF. The CDR3 nucleotides are TGTGCCAGCAGATCAGGGGACCGTAGCACAGATACGCAGTATTTT.

On this clone: One end of the junction is discordant with germline, which a read error may explain. J is TRBJ2-7 and V is TRBV7-7; possibly TRBD2 for D (6 bases). Per the germline V gene, CDR1 is SSHAT and CDR2 is FNYEAQ (reference sequence). This CDR3 comprises 15 residues. DNA for the CDR3: TGTGCTAGCAGCCCGGGGGACGCTAGCTCCTACGAGCAGTACTTC. Translation gives CASSPGDASSYEQYF.

This chain links TRBV4-3 with TRBJ1-1; 9 bases fit TRBD1. The CDR3 covers 15 residues. V shed 3 bases, J shed 6 bases, and the junction held 8 bases outside the gene matches. The germline V gene has CDR1 LGHNA and CDR2 YSLEER. As DNA, the CDR3 is TGCGCCAGCAGCCAGGAAACAGGGGGCTTCGCTGAAGCTTTCTTT. It specifies CASSQETGGFAEAFF.

The J gene is TRBJ1-1, the V gene TRBV10-3, with 8 bases aligning to TRBD1. V was clipped by 11 bases and J by 0 bases; unmatched bases: 5. Looked up from germline, CDR1 is ENHRY and CDR2 is SYGVKD. CDR3 length equals 13 residues. The CDR3 spells CAARTGLNTEAFF. Here the CDR3 DNA reads TGTGCCGCCAGGACAGGGCTGAACACTGAAGCTTTCTTT.

This chain links TRBV5-4 with TRBJ1-5, with no clear D. Germline V gives CDR1 SGHNT, CDR2 YYREEE (reference sequence). CDR3 size: 14 residues. Trimming cost V 4 bases and J 3 bases, with 11 bases left between them. The CDR3 bases are TGTGCCAGCAGCCCCGACGGGTCCAATCAGCCCCAGCATTTT. It is translated as CASSPDGSNQPQHF.

The J gene is TRBJ2-7, the V gene TRBV11-2; unclear D gene. Trimming removed 3 bases from V and 1 base from J, with 10 bases in between. This CDR3 has 14 amino acids. CDR1 and CDR2 from the germline V gene are SGHAT and FQNNGV. Here the CDR3 reads CASSFGTESYEQYF. DNA for the CDR3: TGTGCCAGCAGCTTTGGAACGGAGTCCTACGAGCAGTACTTC. The variable domain in full, completed from reference TRBV11-2 and TRBJ2-7, reads EAGVAQSPRYKIIEKRQSVAFWCNPISGHATLYWYQQILGQGPKLLIQFQNNGVVDDSQLPKDRFSAERLKGVDSTLKIQPAKLEDSAVYLCASSFGTESYEQYFGPGTRLTVT.

In its sample, this clone was seen a few times. The J gene is TRBJ2-7, the V gene TRBV3-1 (or the pseudogene TRBV3-2); D possibly corresponds to TRBD1 (5 bases). The CDR3 runs to 15 residues. CDR1 is LGHDT and CDR2 is YNNKEL in the germline V gene (reference sequence). V was cut by 0 bases and J by 2 bases, with 11 bases left in between. CDR3 bases: TGTGCCAGCAGCCAAGATATAGACAGCCCCTACGAGCAGTACTTC. Translation gives CASSQDIDSPYEQYF.

This clone has only one observation. The chain couples TRBV27 to TRBJ2-7; no clear D gene. From germline, CDR1 is MNHEY and CDR2 SMNVEV (reference sequence). Between the trimmed V and J ends, which lost 5 bases and 0 bases, there was a span of 8 bases. The CDR3 totals 13 residues. The CDR3, as DNA: TGTGCCAGCAGTCGCACGAGCTCCTACGAGCAGTACTTC. It translates to CASSRTSSYEQYF.

The V gene is TRBV2, the J gene TRBJ1-1; 7 bases match TRBD1. Losses at the gene ends were 7 bases for V and 5 bases for J; bases not matched to a gene: 13. The CDR3 consists of 15 residues. Germline assignment: CDR1 SNHLY and CDR2 FYNNEI. The CDR3 sequence: CASTVQGTLATEAFF. CDR3 nucleotides: TGTGCCAGCACAGTACAGGGGACGCTAGCTACTGAAGCTTTCTTT.

V is TRBV5-4 and J is TRBJ2-3; TRBD2 matches at 9 bases. CDR1 is SGHNT, CDR2 YYREEE, per germline (reference sequence). CDR3 size: 15 residues. Germline trimming cut 6 bases from V and 11 bases from J; bases unmatched to any gene: 16. The CDR3 reads CASKAGGDFNPGQYF. CDR3 coding DNA: TGTGCCAGCAAGGCGGGGGGGGATTTCAACCCGGGGCAGTATTTT.

V usage is TRBV9 and J usage is TRBJ2-2, with 9 bases matching TRBD2. The CDR3 spans 16 residues. The ends lost 4 bases at V and 1 base at J; junction bases unmatched: 5. Germline V lookup: CDR1 SGDLS, CDR2 YYNGEE. The CDR3, as DNA: TGTGCCAGCAGCCCGAGGACTAGCGTGAACACCGGGGAGCTGTTTTTT. It translates to CASSPRTSVNTGELFF.

The V call is TRBV5-5, the J call TRBJ1-5, with D maybe TRBD1 (6 bases). Germline CDR1 SGHKS, CDR2 YYEKEE (reference sequence). The CDR3 runs 16 residues. The germline V and J ends were trimmed by 3 bases and 6 bases, with 19 bases remaining between them. This chain's CDR3 is CASSSTEGTFSQPQHF. The CDR3 DNA reads TGTGCCAGCAGCTCGACTGAGGGGACATTCAGTCAGCCCCAGCATTTT.

The rearrangement uses TRBV15 and TRBJ1-2, with 8 bases that match TRBD1. V was clipped by 0 bases and J by 3 bases; unmatched bases: 0. The CDR3 extends over 14 amino acids. Germline V CDR1 and CDR2: LNHNV, YYDKDF (reference sequence). The CDR3 sequence is CATSREQGDYGYTF. CDR3 DNA: TGTGCCACCAGCAGAGAACAGGGGGACTATGGCTACACCTTC.

The genes are TRBV11-2 and TRBJ1-4, with D unclear. The length of the CDR3 is 16 residues. Germline loops: CDR1 SGHAT, CDR2 FQNNGV. The V end was cut by 4 bases, the J end by 0 bases, with 12 bases between. The CDR3, as DNA: TGTGCCAGCAGCTCCCTCTTGGCAGCAACTAATGAAAAACTGTTTTTT. It yields the protein CASSSLLAATNEKLFF.